One sample yielded the 22 T cell receptor beta chains listed below, sequenced in a study of blood T cell repertoires in COVID-19. Generated by immunoSEQ multiplex PCR, the TCRdb table keeps only in-frame clones and is missing some. Of approximately 190,000 clones detected, around 84% appear once; the ten largest clones hold about 3.3%. The sequenced sample was PBMCs or T cells enriched from blood (not recorded which). The receptors come from a woman between 25 and 40 years old who had been exposed to COVID-19.

V usage is TRBV7-2 and J usage is TRBJ1-5, with 7 bases that match TRBD1. Germline lookup yields CDR1 SGHTA and CDR2 FQGNSA. CDR3 length: 15 amino acids. Trimming took 1 base from V and 9 from J; bases not matched to a gene: 9. In nucleotides, the CDR3 is TGTGCCAGCAGCTTAGAAGGGACAGTGAGTCGGCCCCAGCATTTT. Protein product: CASSLEGTVSRPQHF.

The chain combines TRBV11-3 with TRBJ2-7; 7 nucleotides match TRBD2. The CDR3 covers 14 residues. The V segment lost 1 base and the J segment 6 bases; nucleotides outside the gene matches: 6. From germline, CDR1 is SGHNT and CDR2 YENEEA. The CDR3 reads CASSLAGGISEQYF. CDR3 DNA: TGTGCCAGCAGCTTAGCGGGGGGTATTTCCGAGCAGTACTTC.

The chain employs TRBV10-1 and TRBJ1-1, with 9 bases matching TRBD1. V trimming: 5 bases; J trimming: 4 bases; junction bases outside the gene matches: 2. CDR3 size: 13 residues. The germline V gene encodes CDR1 WNHNN and CDR2 SYGVQD (reference sequence). The chain's CDR3 is CASSRDRATEAFF. The CDR3 region has the DNA TGCGCCAGCAGTCGGGACAGGGCCACTGAAGCTTTCTTT.

The J gene is TRBJ2-7, the V gene TRBV13, with 7 nucleotides matching TRBD2. J was trimmed by 2 bases and V by 1 base; bases with no gene match: 5. Germline lookup yields CDR1 PRHDT and CDR2 FYEKMQ (reference sequence). The CDR3 has 15 residues. CDR3 coding DNA: TGTGCCAGCAGCTTAGTCGCGGCGGGGGCCTACGAGCAGTACTTC. It specifies CASSLVAAGAYEQYF. Drawing the rest from reference TRBV13 and TRBJ2-7, the complete variable domain is AAGVIQSPRHLIKEKRETATLKCYPIPRHDTVYWYQQGPGQDPQFLISFYEKMQSDKGSIPDRFSAQQFSDYHSELNMSSLELGDSALYFCASSLVAAGAYEQYFGPGTRLTVT.

This clone came up a few times. This sequence joins TRBV7-8 and TRBJ1-2, with TRBD1 identical over 7 bases. The CDR3 has 15 amino acids. Trimming removed 5 bases from V and 7 bases from J; junction bases left unmatched: 13. Germline V gene lookup returns CDR1 SGHVS and CDR2 FQNEAQ. The CDR3 region has the DNA TGTGCCAGCAGCGGGGCCGGGACAGTAAAGGCTGGCTACACCTTC. As protein: CASSGAGTVKAGYTF.

The chain couples TRBV9 to TRBJ1-1; possibly TRBD1 for D (5 bases). The CDR3 is 13 amino acids. V was shortened by 4 bases and J by 5 bases, with 12 bases between the two germline ends. Germline V lookup: CDR1 SGDLS, CDR2 YYNGEE. The CDR3 region is CASSRGSKTEAFF. The CDR3 DNA reads as TGTGCCAGCAGCCGGGGGTCGAAAACTGAAGCTTTCTTT.

This chain connects TRBV12-3 or TRBV12-4 to TRBJ1-2, with D unclear. CDR3 length equals 13 residues. V lost 6 bases and J 3 bases, leaving 11 bases between the germline ends. The CDR3 sequence: CASSPQEDYGYTF. CDR3 DNA: TGTGCCAGCAGCCCTCAGGAGGACTATGGCTACACCTTC.

The rearrangement uses TRBV11-2 and TRBJ2-4; 9 bases align to TRBD2. The CDR3 is made up of 15 amino acids. With V trimmed by 5 bases and J by 6 bases, 8 bases remained unmatched. CDR1 and CDR2 (germline): SGHAT, FQNNGV. The CDR3 region is CASSGNSGGVNIQYF. As DNA, the CDR3 is TGTGCCAGCAGCGGAAATAGCGGGGGCGTAAACATTCAGTACTTC.

This clone showed up just a few times. The chain links TRBV10-3 to TRBJ2-3; maybe TRBD2 (6 bases). The CDR3 covers 13 residues. Germline V CDR1 and CDR2: ENHRY, SYGVKD. With 2 bases removed from V and 5 bases from J, the gap between germline ends came to 8 bases. As DNA, the CDR3 is TGTGCCATCAGTGAGGCGGGGCAAGATACGCAGTATTTT. Translated: CAISEAGQDTQYF.

The chain has TRBV5-1 and TRBJ2-2; 8 bases align to TRBD2. This CDR3 has 17 residues. V trimming: 6 bases; J trimming: 5 bases; junction bases outside the gene matches: 15. Per the germline V gene, CDR1 is SGHRS and CDR2 is YFSETQ. The CDR3 protein is CASTSAPGGGRTGELFF. Written as DNA, the CDR3 is TGCGCCAGCACCTCGGCACCGGGGGGGGGCCGTACCGGGGAGCTGTTTTTT. Complete variable domain (other parts from reference TRBV5-1 and TRBJ2-2): KAGVTQTPRYLIKTRGQQVTLSCSPISGHRSVSWYQQTPGQGLQFLFEYFSETQRNKGNFPGRFSGRQFSNSRSEMNVSTLELGDSALYLCASTSAPGGGRTGELFFGEGSRLTVL.

The chain carries TRBV11-2 and TRBJ2-5, with unresolved D. Germline V gives CDR1 SGHAT, CDR2 FQNNGV. The CDR3 contains 15 residues. The V and J ends lost 0 bases and 4 bases respectively, with 12 bases between them. The CDR3 protein is CASSLEPTPPETQYF. In DNA, the CDR3 is TGTGCCAGCAGCTTAGAGCCTACGCCCCCAGAGACCCAGTACTTC.

The CDR3 sequence: CATPLNRYSNQPQHF. CDR3 DNA sequence: TGTGCCACGCCACTGAACAGGTATAGCAATCAGCCCCAGCATTTT. V usage is TRBV10-3 and J usage is TRBJ1-5; possible D gene TRBD1, 5 bases. The CDR3 has 15 residues. Germline loops: CDR1 ENHRY, CDR2 SYGVKD. The germline V and J ends were trimmed by 10 bases and 0 bases, with 16 bases remaining between them.

The chain combines TRBV9 with TRBJ1-2; the D gene is possibly TRBD1 (6 bases). Germline V gives CDR1 SGDLS, CDR2 YYNGEE. This CDR3 is built from 14 residues. The V gene lost 3 bases and the J gene lost 7 bases, with 16 bases spanning the gap. For the CDR3, the DNA is TGTGCCAGCAGCGACCTAGCAGGGGTTGGTGGCTACACCTTC. Translated: CASSDLAGVGGYTF.

The chain has TRBV6-1 and TRBJ2-7; D remains unclear. The CDR3 sequence is 17 residues long. The germline CDR1 and CDR2 sequences are MNHNS and SASEGT. V was shortened by 4 bases and J by 0 bases, with 19 bases between the two germline ends. CDR3 protein: CASSGARRGRSSYEQYF. DNA of the CDR3: TGTGCCAGCAGTGGAGCTAGGAGAGGCCGGAGCTCCTACGAGCAGTACTTC.

This chain links TRBV4-1 with TRBJ2-1, with TRBD2 identical over 7 bases. V trimming: 0 bases; J trimming: 4 bases; junction bases outside the gene matches: 3. Germline V CDR1 and CDR2: MGHRA, YSYEKL. CDR3 size: 15 residues. CDR3 sequence (DNA): TGCGCCAGCAGCCAAGAGGGGGGGGATTACAATGAGCAGTTCTTC. Translating gives CASSQEGGDYNEQFF.

This clone was seen a handful of times. V and J are TRBV19 and TRBJ1-5, with 8 bases aligning to TRBD1. Germline-derived CDR1 and CDR2 are LNHDA and SQIVND (reference sequence). Unmatched junction bases numbered 6, after V lost 4 bases and J lost 1 base. This CDR3 has 16 amino acids. The CDR3 DNA reads TGTGCCAGTAGTACCGGACAGGGCGGGAGCAATCAGCCCCAGCATTTT. The encoded protein is CASSTGQGGSNQPQHF.

V is TRBV19 and J is TRBJ2-1; D might be TRBD2 (5 bases). CDR1 LNHDA and CDR2 SQIVND come from the germline V gene (reference sequence). Deletions cut 7 bases from V and 1 base from J, with 14 bases between. The length of the CDR3 is 15 residues. This CDR3 reads CASTVTRLSYNEQFF. As DNA, the CDR3 is TGTGCCAGTACCGTTACTAGGCTGTCCTACAATGAGCAGTTCTTC.

This chain uses TRBV7-6 with TRBJ2-5, with 9 bases identical to TRBD2. The trim removed 5 bases at V and 0 bases at J, leaving 4 bases unmatched. Germline assignment: CDR1 SGHVS and CDR2 FNYEAQ. The CDR3 has 15 amino acids. CDR3 protein: CASSLPSGNQETQYF. CDR3 nucleotide sequence: TGTGCCAGCAGCCTACCTAGCGGGAACCAAGAGACCCAGTACTTC.

This chain links TRBV7-9 with TRBJ2-4; 12 bases line up with TRBD1. Germline V lookup: CDR1 SEHNR, CDR2 FQNEAQ (reference sequence). This CDR3 comprises 17 residues. J was trimmed by 0 bases and V by 1 base; bases with no gene match: 1. In DNA, the CDR3 is TGTGCCAGCAGCTTAGGGGGACAGGGGGCAGCCAAAAACATTCAGTACTTC. This gives the protein CASSLGGQGAAKNIQYF.

The chain recombines TRBV2 with TRBJ2-2, with D hard to call. Trimming left V 6 bases short and J 1 base short, with 9 bases between. The CDR3 loop spans 14 amino acids. Germline V lookup: CDR1 SNHLY, CDR2 FYNNEI. Here the CDR3 DNA reads TGTGCCAGCAGAATGGGCCAGAACACCGGGGAGCTGTTTTTT. Its protein product is CASRMGQNTGELFF.

The genes are TRBV27 and TRBJ2-7; possibly TRBD2 for D (5 bases). The V gene lost 6 bases and the J gene lost 7 bases, with 22 bases spanning the gap. The CDR3 contains 15 residues. Germline V gives CDR1 MNHEY, CDR2 SMNVEV (reference sequence). CDR3 nucleotide sequence: TGTGCCAGCAGGACGAACGGACTGAGCTACGAAGAGCAGTACTTC. It yields the protein CASRTNGLSYEEQYF.

The chain is built from TRBV3-1 (or the pseudogene TRBV3-2) and TRBJ2-1; 7 bases line up with TRBD2. Trimming cost V 3 bases and J 2 bases; bases outside gene matches: 7. CDR3 size: 16 residues. Germline V gene lookup returns CDR1 LGHDT and CDR2 YNNKEL (reference sequence). In nucleotides, the CDR3 is TGTGCCAGCAGCCAGAGGGGAGGGAGGGCCTACAATGAGCAGTTCTTC. It specifies CASSQRGGRAYNEQFF.